The 20 T cell receptor beta chains below were found in one sample sequenced in a study of blood T cell repertoires in COVID-19. Repertoires were generated with immunoSEQ multiplex PCR, while TCRdb's copy carries only in-frame clones and drops some. Of 220,000 or so clones detected, roughly 80% appear once; the ten largest clones hold over 7%. Sequenced sample: peripheral blood. All receptors come from a woman of 80 years or more with COVID-19, enrolled during active disease.

The chain uses TRBV5-6 and TRBJ1-5, with D perhaps TRBD1 (6 bases). Germline V gene lookup returns CDR1 SGHDT and CDR2 YYEEEE. Trimming took 4 bases from V and 6 from J, leaving 17 bases between them. The CDR3 loop spans 15 amino acids. The CDR3 protein is CASSLGHGVGQPQHF. Written as DNA, the CDR3 is TGTGCCAGCAGCCTGGGACACGGGGTGGGTCAGCCCCAGCATTTT.

The rearrangement links TRBV5-1 to TRBJ1-1; D might be TRBD1 (5 bases). CDR1 SGHRS and CDR2 YFSETQ come from the germline V gene. This CDR3 comprises 13 residues. The V and J ends lost 9 bases and 1 base respectively, with 13 bases between them. The CDR3 here is CATRGGTNTEAFF. The CDR3 DNA reads TGCGCCACCCGAGGAGGGACGAACACTGAAGCTTTCTTT.

The rearrangement joins TRBV24-1 to TRBJ2-1, with 8 bases lining up with TRBD2. V was clipped by 9 bases and J by 6 bases; unmatched bases: 12. The CDR3 has 15 residues. Germline loops: CDR1 KGHDR, CDR2 SFDVKD. The CDR3, as DNA: TGTGCCACCGCCGGGGGGGGGCGTTCGCCCAATGAGCAGTTCTTC. It translates to CATAGGGRSPNEQFF.

The chain carries TRBV7-9 and TRBJ1-2, with TRBD1 as a possible D gene (6 bases). CDR1 and CDR2 (germline): SEHNR, FQNEAQ (reference sequence). The CDR3 length is 16 residues. Trimming shortened V by 0 bases and J by 0 bases, and 11 bases separated the two germline ends. Here the CDR3 DNA reads TGTGCCAGCAGCTTAGCCTACAGGGTGACTAACTATGGCTACACCTTC. Its protein product is CASSLAYRVTNYGYTF.

This chain joins TRBV7-9 and TRBJ1-2, with D hard to call. The CDR3 runs to 13 residues. Germline V gene sequence: CDR1 SEHNR, CDR2 FQNEAQ (reference sequence). V gave up 5 bases and J gave up 4 bases, with 11 bases separating them. CDR3 sequence reads: CASSGGRPYGYTF. The CDR3 coding sequence is TGTGCCAGCAGCGGCGGTCGACCCTATGGCTACACCTTC. The entire variable domain, with the rest obtained from reference TRBV7-9 and TRBJ1-2, is as follows: DTGVSQNPRHKITKRGQNVTFRCDPISEHNRLYWYRQTLGQGPEFLTYFQNEAQLEKSRLLSDRFSAERPKGSFSTLEIQRTEQGDSAMYLCASSGGRPYGYTFGSGTRLTVV.

The chain combines TRBV5-1 with TRBJ1-4, with a tentative D call TRBD1 (6 bases). This CDR3 has 15 amino acids. Germline V gene data show CDR1 as SGHRS and CDR2 as YFSETQ. Trimming removed 0 bases from V and 2 bases from J, with 8 bases in between. The CDR3 sequence is CASSLEGVTNEKLFF. The CDR3 DNA follows: TGCGCCAGCAGCTTGGAGGGGGTTACTAATGAAAAACTGTTTTTT.

The chain has TRBV6-5 and TRBJ1-6, with D tentatively TRBD1 (5 bases). Between the trimmed V and J ends, which lost 4 bases and 13 bases, there was a span of 23 bases. The CDR3 contains 16 residues. CDR1 and CDR2 from the germline V gene are MNHEY and SVGAGI. The CDR3 loop is CASSFSQTARLYPLHF. The CDR3 region has the DNA TGTGCCAGCAGTTTTTCTCAGACAGCCCGGTTATATCCCCTCCACTTT.

The gene calls are TRBV30 and TRBJ1-4, with no clear D. The CDR3 runs 14 residues. In germline, CDR1 is GTSNPN, CDR2 SVGIG (reference sequence). V lost 5 bases, J lost 5 bases, and 15 bases lay in between. CDR3 region: CAWGQTSLNEKLFF. The CDR3 DNA reads as TGTGCCTGGGGTCAGACATCATTAAATGAAAAACTGTTTTTT. Based on the CDR3 plus reference TRBV30 and TRBJ1-4, the full variable domain is SQTIHQWPATLVQPVGSPLSLECTVEGTSNPNLYWYRQAAGRGLQLLFYSVGIGQISSEVPQNLSASRPQDRQFILSSKKLLLSDSGFYLCAWGQTSLNEKLFFGSGTQLSVL.

The chain has TRBV5-1 and TRBJ1-1, with a tentative D call TRBD1 (6 bases). Per germline, CDR1 SGHRS and CDR2 YFSETQ. Deletions cut 0 bases from V and 5 bases from J, with 14 bases between. The CDR3 spans 15 residues. In DNA form, the CDR3 reads TGCGCCAGCAGCTTGGATGGGGCAAGGGGGACTGAAGCTTTCTTT. As protein: CASSLDGARGTEAFF.

The chain links TRBV6-5 to TRBJ1-2; D call uncertain. The CDR3 length is 15 residues. Trimming took off 2 bases at V and 5 bases at J, with 15 bases between the two ends. Germline CDR1 is MNHEY and CDR2 is SVGAGI. CDR3 amino acids: CASSYAAGFNYGYTF. CDR3 nucleotides: TGTGCCAGCAGTTACGCCGCAGGCTTTAATTATGGCTACACCTTC.

The gene calls are TRBV9 and TRBJ2-7; a possible D gene is TRBD2 (6 bases). V gave up 4 bases and J gave up 7 bases, with 18 bases separating them. Looked up from germline, CDR1 is SGDLS and CDR2 is YYNGEE. CDR3 length: 14 residues. The CDR3 DNA reads TGTGCCAGCAGCACACGGGATTCAAGCGGGGAGCAGTACTTC. Its translation: CASSTRDSSGEQYF.

This clone was picked up one time. The rearrangement uses TRBV5-1 and TRBJ2-7; 7 bases align to TRBD1. Germline V gives CDR1 SGHRS, CDR2 YFSETQ. The CDR3 sequence is 15 residues long. Unmatched junction bases numbered 16, after V lost 7 bases and J lost 6 bases. Here the CDR3 DNA reads TGCGCCAGCGCCTTGGGGACAGTGTACGGAGCCGAGCAGTACTTC. Translated: CASALGTVYGAEQYF.

The J gene is TRBJ2-5, the V gene TRBV4-3, with 11 positions matching TRBD2. Germline-derived CDR1 and CDR2 are LGHNA and YSLEER. The CDR3 length is 16 residues. The V gene end was trimmed by 1 base and the J gene end by 7 bases; junction bases not matched to a gene: 8. The CDR3 nucleotides read TGCGCCAGCAGCCAAGTGACTAGCGGGGAACTCGGGACCCAGTACTTC. Translating it yields CASSQVTSGELGTQYF.

As regards this clone: Other DNA variants within this sample encode the same CDR3. The rearrangement links TRBV18 to TRBJ2-7, with a weak D call TRBD1 (6 bases). Germline CDR1 KGHSH, CDR2 LQKENI. This CDR3 has 14 amino acids. The V and J ends lost 2 bases and 0 bases respectively, with 8 bases between them. CDR3 sequence reads: CASSPTGSSYEQYF. The DNA for the CDR3 is TGTGCCAGCTCACCAACAGGGAGCTCCTACGAGCAGTACTTC.

The rearrangement uses TRBV18 and TRBJ2-7, with D tentatively TRBD2 (5 bases). The CDR3 has 14 amino acids. CDR1 and CDR2 from the germline V gene are KGHSH and LQKENI. The V end was cut by 6 bases, the J end by 2 bases, with 14 bases between. The CDR3 bases are TGTGCCAGCTCCCGAGAGCGGAAAGCCTACGAGCAGTACTTC. It encodes CASSRERKAYEQYF.

V usage is TRBV19 and J usage is TRBJ2-7; the match to TRBD1 covers 10 bases. This CDR3 has 17 residues. V dropped 4 bases and J dropped 1; count of bases not matched to a gene: 10. Germline-derived CDR1 and CDR2 are LNHDA and SQIVND (reference sequence). CDR3 nucleotide sequence: TGTGCCAGTAGTAAGACGGTTAGGGACAGGGGTTCCTACGAGCAGTACTTC. The encoded protein is CASSKTVRDRGSYEQYF.

The rearrangement links TRBV5-1 to TRBJ1-1, with no clear D. The CDR3 loop spans 14 amino acids. The germline CDR1 and CDR2 sequences are SGHRS and YFSETQ. V dropped 4 bases and J dropped 0 bases, with 10 bases sitting between them. The CDR3 loop reads CASSMALLNTEAFF. In nucleotides, the CDR3 is TGCGCCAGCAGCATGGCCCTGTTGAACACTGAAGCTTTCTTT.

As to this clone: Other nucleotide sequences from this sample produce the same CDR3. The V gene is TRBV18, the J gene TRBJ1-6, with D perhaps matching TRBD1 (6 bases). The CDR3 runs 13 residues. Looked up from germline, CDR1 is KGHSH and CDR2 is LQKENI. Trimming took 3 bases from V and 8 from J, leaving 8 bases between them. The DNA for the CDR3 is TGTGCCAGCTCACCGTCAGGGGATTCACCCCTCCACTTT. Its protein product is CASSPSGDSPLHF.

The chain is built from TRBV9 and TRBJ2-3; 8 bases map to TRBD2. The CDR3 consists of 16 residues. In germline, CDR1 is SGDLS, CDR2 YYNGEE. Losses at the gene ends were 0 bases for V and 4 bases for J; bases not matched to a gene: 7. In DNA, the CDR3 is TGTGCCAGCAGCGTAGGGCGGGGGGCCGGCGCAGATACGCAGTATTTT. Translating gives CASSVGRGAGADTQYF.

The chain carries TRBV5-6 and TRBJ1-2; D is possibly TRBD1 (6 bases). The V gene lost 0 bases and the J gene lost 4 bases, with 13 bases spanning the gap. The CDR3 contains 15 residues. CDR1 is SGHDT, CDR2 YYEEEE, per germline. CDR3 amino acids: CASSLGRGEAYGYTF. The DNA for the CDR3 is TGTGCCAGCAGCTTGGGCAGGGGCGAAGCCTATGGCTACACCTTC.